This entry concerns a single T cell receptor (beta chain). Its antigen is not known. Germline loops: CDR1 MDHEN, CDR2 SYDVKM. CDR3 length: 16 amino acids. V lost 5 bases to trimming and J lost 3 bases, with 19 bases between them. The data derive from a study of graft-versus-host responses after intestinal transplantation. Findings of the study overall: Peak GvH clone levels in circulation were associated with early post-transplant HvG declines. Recipient marrow contained GvH clones, some of which appeared first in ileum or blood.

Only in-frame clones appear in the TCRdb table, and some are missing; sequencing was by immunoSEQ multiplex PCR. This table holds 25,000 to 35,000 clones, roughly four fifths found once. This material consisted of unstimulated CD8+ T cells sorted from spleen or lymph node cells, taken before intestinal transplant. The source of this sequence is a human donor who received an intestinal transplant. V and J are TRBV28 and TRBJ1-1; D is unresolved. CDR3 coding DNA: TGTGCCAGCAGTACCCAAAGGGCGCTGAGGGACACTGAAGCTTTCTTT. Its translation: CASSTQRALRDTEAFF. The complete variable domain, with remaining parts taken from reference TRBV28 and TRBJ1-1, reads DVKVTQSSRYLVKRTGEKVFLECVQDMDHENMFWYRQDPGLGLRLIYFSYDVKMKEKGDIPEGYSVSREKKERFSLILESASTNQTSMYLCASSTQRALRDTEAFFGQGTRLTVV.